These 21 T cell receptor beta chains share one sample of origin, sequenced in a study of T cells in Graves' hyperthyroidism and ophthalmopathy. Researchers took RNA transcripts and amplified the TCR beta CDR3 regions from them. With the HTBI primer set, the TCR CDR3 went through a first round of RT-PCR. TCRdb analysed the multiplex PCR reads with MiXCR anew, one entry per CDR3 protein. There are a few hundred thousand distinct CDR3 sequences in the sample; around 14% occur only once, and less than 9.5% lies in the top ten. The source material was blood. Receptors originate from a woman aged 30 to 39 with Graves' hyperthyroidism.

The chain recombines TRBV13 with TRBJ2-2; 15 nucleotides align to TRBD2. There are 19 residues in the CDR3. The germline V gene has CDR1 PRHDT and CDR2 FYEKMQ (reference sequence). V lost 4 bases to trimming and J lost 0 bases; unmatched junction nucleotides: 6. The CDR3 nucleotides are TGTGCCAGCAGCTCTCAGGGACTAGCGGGAGGATCGAACACCGGGGAGCTGTTTTTT. Protein: CASSSQGLAGGSNTGELFF.

The sample holds many counts of this clonotype. The chain has TRBV28 and TRBJ1-1; a possible D gene is TRBD1 (6 bases). This CDR3 contains 15 residues. The germline V gene encodes CDR1 MDHEN and CDR2 SYDVKM. V shed 10 bases and J shed 0 bases, with 18 bases lying between them. The CDR3 loop reads CAIRQGQHMNTEAFF. CDR3 bases: TGTGCCATCCGCCAGGGGCAGCACATGAACACTGAAGCTTTCTTT.

The chain joins TRBV3-1 to TRBJ2-3, with D possibly being TRBD1 (5 bases). CDR1 is LGHDT, CDR2 YNNKEL, per germline (reference sequence). The CDR3 loop spans 13 amino acids. Trimming took 3 bases from V and 4 from J, leaving 8 bases between them. CDR3 region: CASSQQGPDTQYF. CDR3 DNA sequence: TGTGCCAGCAGCCAGCAGGGTCCAGATACGCAGTATTTT.

This clonotype was observed many times. The chain links TRBV20-1 to TRBJ2-1; TRBD1 agrees at 8 bases. J was trimmed by 5 bases and V by 8 bases; bases with no gene match: 8. The CDR3 is made up of 13 amino acids. Per the germline V gene, CDR1 is DFQATT and CDR2 is SNEGSKA (reference sequence). CDR3 residues: CSYGQGRHNEQFF. CDR3 DNA sequence: TGCAGTTACGGACAGGGAAGACACAATGAGCAGTTCTTC.

In its sample, this clonotype was seen many times. The V and J genes are TRBV7-8 and TRBJ2-7, with D perhaps matching TRBD1 (6 bases). The CDR3 spans 14 residues. Germline values: CDR1 SGHVS, CDR2 FQNEAQ. V was shortened by 3 bases and J by 3 bases, with 12 bases between the two germline ends. The CDR3 sequence is CASSFLQGDYEQYF. DNA of the CDR3: TGTGCCAGCAGCTTTTTACAGGGAGACTACGAGCAGTACTTC.

At least ten counts were recorded for this clonotype. J is TRBJ2-4 and V is TRBV7-9; the D gene is possibly TRBD2 (5 bases). V shed 1 base and J shed 0 bases, with 10 bases lying between them. There are 16 residues in the CDR3. The germline CDR1 and CDR2 sequences are SEHNR and FQNEAQ (reference sequence). CDR3 loop: CASSLGAGLAKNIQYF. The CDR3 bases are TGTGCCAGCAGCTTAGGGGCGGGCCTAGCCAAAAACATTCAGTACTTC.

This clonotype was observed at least ten times. This chain joins TRBV27 and TRBJ2-1; perhaps TRBD2 as D (6 bases). This CDR3 comprises 15 residues. V was cut by 3 bases and J by 7 bases, with 16 bases left in between. Per germline, CDR1 MNHEY and CDR2 SMNVEV (reference sequence). In nucleotides, the CDR3 is TGTGCCAGCAGTTTTGGAGGGAGAATTAATAATGAGCAGTTCTTC. It codes for CASSFGGRINNEQFF.

This chain joins TRBV20-1 and TRBJ2-3; D possibly uses TRBD1 or TRBD2 (5 bases each). CDR1 is DFQATT, CDR2 SNEGSKA, per germline (reference sequence). The germline V and J ends were trimmed by 1 base and 2 bases, with 13 bases remaining between them. There are 15 residues in the CDR3. CDR3: CSARVGRGVTDTQYF. The DNA of the CDR3 is TGCAGTGCTAGAGTAGGGCGAGGGGTCACAGATACGCAGTATTTT.

This clonotype was found many times. J is TRBJ1-1 and V is TRBV6-1; D is perhaps TRBD1 (6 bases). The CDR3 runs to 14 residues. V lost 1 base and J lost 3, with 9 bases in between. Germline loops: CDR1 MNHNS, CDR2 SASEGT. In DNA, the CDR3 is TGTGCCAGCAGTGAAGACAGGGACGACACTGAAGCTTTCTTT. Residues: CASSEDRDDTEAFF.

The chain is built from TRBV27 and TRBJ2-1; 9 nucleotides match TRBD2. Germline V gene data show CDR1 as MNHEY and CDR2 as SMNVEV (reference sequence). The CDR3 contains 16 residues. J lost 9 bases, V lost 7 bases, and 16 bases had no gene match. Written as DNA, the CDR3 is TGTGCCAGCAACGGAAGACTAGCGGCTACTATCGGTGAGCAGTTCTTC. Residues: CASNGRLAATIGEQFF.

This clonotype occurred many times. The chain links TRBV28 to TRBJ1-4; perhaps TRBD1 as D (6 bases). This CDR3 region has 16 residues. CDR1 is MDHEN and CDR2 is SYDVKM in the germline V gene. The V and J ends lost 5 bases and 3 bases respectively, with 16 bases between them. The CDR3 DNA reads TGTGCCAGCAGTCAGCCAGCTGACAGGCCTAATGAAAAACTGTTTTTT. It codes for CASSQPADRPNEKLFF.

V and J are TRBV7-2 and TRBJ1-1; D might be TRBD1 (5 bases). This CDR3 has 14 residues. The V end lost 7 bases, the J end lost 2 bases, and 14 bases lay between the germline ends. Germline CDR1 and CDR2: SGHTA and FQGNSA. The CDR3 sequence: CASIPRGLNTEAFF. The CDR3, as DNA: TGTGCCAGCATCCCTCGGGGACTTAACACTGAAGCTTTCTTT.

Ten or more counts support this clonotype. This chain connects TRBV7-2 to TRBJ2-1, with D possibly being TRBD2 (6 bases). The CDR3 sequence is 15 residues long. Trimming shortened V by 6 bases and J by 1 base, and 13 bases separated the two germline ends. Per germline, CDR1 SGHTA and CDR2 FQGNSA. CDR3 region: CASRTRDLSYNEQFF. CDR3 coding DNA: TGTGCCAGCAGGACCCGGGACTTGTCCTACAATGAGCAGTTCTTC. The full variable domain, in which reference TRBV7-2 and TRBJ2-1 provide the parts outside the CDR3, is GAGVSQSPSNKVTEKGKDVELRCDPISGHTALYWYRQSLGQGLEFLIYFQGNSAPDKSGLPSDRFSAERTGGSVSTLTIQRTQQEDSAVYLCASRTRDLSYNEQFFGPGTRLTVL.

This clonotype was seen only a few times. The CDR3 loop is CASSLGSSGGFYEQYF. CDR3 DNA sequence: TGTGCCAGCAGCTTAGGGTCTTCCGGAGGATTCTACGAGCAGTACTTC. The rearrangement joins TRBV7-2 to TRBJ2-7, with D possibly matching TRBD2 (5 bases). V shed 1 base and J shed 3 bases, with 16 bases lying between them. CDR1 SGHTA and CDR2 FQGNSA come from the germline V gene. CDR3 length: 16 amino acids.

This clonotype has more than one count but fewer than ten. The V gene is TRBV29-1, the J gene TRBJ2-2, with D possibly TRBD2 on 6 matching bases. V was trimmed by 5 bases and J by 7 bases, leaving 23 bases between them. The V gene's germline CDR1 is SQVTM and CDR2 ANQGSEA. CDR3 length: 16 amino acids. CDR3 DNA: TGCAGCGTTTCCACGGGAGCAACCGGGGTGTTCGGGGAGCTGTTTTTT. It is translated as CSVSTGATGVFGELFF.

This clonotype appeared many times. This chain joins TRBV2 and TRBJ2-7, with D tentatively TRBD1 (6 bases). There are 14 residues in the CDR3. V was trimmed by 2 bases and J by 1 base, leaving 9 bases between them. Germline CDR1 and CDR2: SNHLY and FYNNEI. The CDR3 sequence is CASSEIQGSYEQYF. In nucleotides, the CDR3 is TGTGCCAGCAGTGAAATACAGGGTTCCTACGAGCAGTACTTC.

This clonotype was observed at least ten times. The CDR3, as DNA: TGCAGTGCTAGAGCCCCCGGGATCAATGAGCAGTTCTTC. As protein: CSARAPGINEQFF. The V gene is TRBV20-1, the J gene TRBJ2-1; a weak D match, TRBD2 (5 bases). Germline V CDR1 and CDR2: DFQATT, SNEGSKA (reference sequence). V lost 1 base, J lost 6 bases, and 10 bases lay in between. CDR3 length: 13 amino acids.

This clonotype was detected a few times. The chain couples TRBV27 to TRBJ1-2; maybe TRBD1 (5 bases). This CDR3 region has 13 residues. The V and J ends lost 4 bases and 6 bases respectively, with 12 bases between them. Germline loops: CDR1 MNHEY, CDR2 SMNVEV (reference sequence). The CDR3 loop reads CASSWGGSDGYTF. CDR3 bases: TGTGCCAGCAGTTGGGGGGGTTCGGATGGCTACACCTTC.

This clonotype showed up many times. The chain employs TRBV20-1 and TRBJ2-5, with D perhaps matching TRBD2 (5 bases). V dropped 5 bases and J dropped 2 bases, with 15 bases sitting between them. The CDR3 totals 14 residues. Germline V lookup: CDR1 DFQATT, CDR2 SNEGSKA (reference sequence). Here the CDR3 reads CSAEDFGLQETQYF. The CDR3 DNA reads as TGCAGTGCTGAAGATTTTGGACTTCAAGAGACCCAGTACTTC.

J is TRBJ2-7 and V is TRBV18; D may match TRBD1 or TRBD2 (7 bases each). The germline V and J ends were trimmed by 3 bases and 4 bases, with 19 bases remaining between them. The CDR3 has 16 residues. CDR1 is KGHSH, CDR2 LQKENI, per germline. In nucleotides, the CDR3 is TGTGCCAGCTCACCCGCGGGCCCAGGGGGAGGGTACGAGCAGTACTTC. Its protein product is CASSPAGPGGGYEQYF.

This clonotype appeared a few times. The chain has TRBV6-1 and TRBJ2-7; D possibly uses TRBD1 or TRBD2 (6 bases each). Trimming cost V 7 bases and J 4 bases, with 14 bases left between them. Germline V gene data show CDR1 as MNHNS and CDR2 as SASEGT. There are 13 residues in the CDR3. CDR3 coding DNA: TGTGCCAGCAAGGGGGGCTCGGAGTACGAGCAGTACTTC. It specifies CASKGGSEYEQYF.